This T cell receptor (beta chain) came from a study of beta chain features in type 1 diabetes. Overall study findings and caveats: Whether HLA type influences TCRB rearrangement remained unresolved here. Among patients, naive, central memory and Treg TCRB repertoires appeared more similar than among healthy donors. Patients with type 1 diabetes showed fewer VDJ junction insertions and more deletions. Researchers report that Type 1 diabetes patients had moderately but significantly shorter TCRB CDR3s across all four CD4+ subsets.

The study reverse transcribed the entire isolated RNA, so it sequenced expressed TCRB transcripts. Some clones are missing from TCRdb's copy, which holds only in-frame ones; the method was immunoSEQ multiplex PCR. The repertoire holds 350,000 or so clones, with about 20% as singletons. This clone was detected a few times. What it recognizes is unknown. The length of the CDR3 is 12 residues. V was pared by 5 bases and J by 6 bases, with 11 bases between. Germline CDR1 and CDR2: SGHTA and FQGNSA. This clonotype was sampled from a woman aged 18-30 years in good health. The chain carries TRBV7-2 and TRBJ2-7; D is possibly TRBD2 (6 bases). Material: naive CD4+ T cells from blood. The CDR3 region is CASSTTRREQYF. Here the CDR3 DNA reads TGTGCCAGCAGCACGACTAGACGCGAGCAGTACTTC.